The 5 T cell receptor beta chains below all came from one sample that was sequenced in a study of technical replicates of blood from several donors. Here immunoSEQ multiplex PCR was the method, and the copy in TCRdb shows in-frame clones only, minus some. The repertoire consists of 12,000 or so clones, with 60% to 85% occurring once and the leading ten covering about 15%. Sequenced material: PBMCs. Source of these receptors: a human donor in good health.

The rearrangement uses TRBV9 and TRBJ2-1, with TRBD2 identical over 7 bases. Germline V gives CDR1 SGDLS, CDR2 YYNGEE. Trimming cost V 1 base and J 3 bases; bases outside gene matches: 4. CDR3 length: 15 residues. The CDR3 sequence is CASSVKLALYNEQFF. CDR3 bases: TGTGCCAGCAGCGTAAAACTAGCGCTCTACAATGAGCAGTTCTTC.

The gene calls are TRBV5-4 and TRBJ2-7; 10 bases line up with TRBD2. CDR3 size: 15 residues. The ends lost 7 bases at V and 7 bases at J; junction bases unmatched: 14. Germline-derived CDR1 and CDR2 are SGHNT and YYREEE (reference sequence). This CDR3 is CASYPGGLAVGEQYF. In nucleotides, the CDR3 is TGTGCCAGCTACCCGGGTGGACTAGCGGTGGGGGAGCAGTACTTC.

CDR3 sequence reads: CSVNPGLVGAEQFF. CDR3 nucleotides: TGCAGCGTCAACCCGGGACTAGTGGGCGCTGAGCAGTTCTTC. J is TRBJ2-1 and V is TRBV29-1; 8 bases are shared with TRBD2. The germline V gene has CDR1 SQVTM and CDR2 ANQGSEA. This CDR3 comprises 14 residues. The J segment lost 9 bases and the V segment lost 6 bases, leaving 13 bases of the junction unmatched.

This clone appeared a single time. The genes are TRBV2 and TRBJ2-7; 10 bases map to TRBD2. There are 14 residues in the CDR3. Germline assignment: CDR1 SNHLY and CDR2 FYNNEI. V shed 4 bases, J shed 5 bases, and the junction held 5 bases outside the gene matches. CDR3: CASSVLAGEDEQYF. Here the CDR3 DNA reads TGTGCCAGCAGTGTTCTAGCGGGAGAGGACGAGCAGTACTTC.

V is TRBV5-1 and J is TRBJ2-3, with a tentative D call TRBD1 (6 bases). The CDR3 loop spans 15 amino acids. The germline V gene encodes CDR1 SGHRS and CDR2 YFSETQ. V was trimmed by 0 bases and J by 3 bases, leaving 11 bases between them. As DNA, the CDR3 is TGCGCCAGCAGCTTGGTTGGGACATCAACAGATACGCAGTATTTT. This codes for CASSLVGTSTDTQYF.